One and the same sample provided the 4 T cell receptor beta chains below, sequenced in a study of graft-versus-host responses after intestinal transplantation. Sequenced by immunoSEQ multiplex PCR; TCRdb stores in-frame clones only, minus some. The sample lists tens of thousands of clones, roughly 90% occurring once. The source was PBMCs, collected 26 days after transplant. The receptor source for this set is a human patient who received an intestinal transplant, so some T cells may come from the graft donor.

This clone was seen just once. The J gene is TRBJ2-5, the V gene TRBV6-1, with D possibly being TRBD1 (6 bases). Deletions cut 3 bases from V and 7 bases from J, with 15 bases between. Germline V lookup: CDR1 MNHNS, CDR2 SASEGT. The length of the CDR3 is 14 residues. The CDR3 coding sequence is TGTGCCAGCAGTGATGCGGACAGCGGATGGACCCAGTACTTC. Translation: CASSDADSGWTQYF.

J is TRBJ2-1 and V is TRBV5-1, with D tentatively TRBD2 (6 bases). The V gene lost 0 bases and the J gene lost 6 bases, with 16 bases spanning the gap. The CDR3 extends over 16 amino acids. CDR1 and CDR2 (germline): SGHRS, YFSETQ. In DNA, the CDR3 is TGCGCCAGCAGCTTGGCTCCGCGGGAAGAATTCAATGAGCAGTTCTTC. Translated, it gives CASSLAPREEFNEQFF.

CDR3 residues: CASSVGGAGSTDTQYF. The CDR3, as DNA: TGTGCCAGCAGCGTAGGAGGGGCGGGAAGCACAGATACGCAGTATTTT. V gene TRBV9 combines with J gene TRBJ2-3; TRBD2 is a possible D gene (6 bases). V was cut by 0 bases and J by 0 bases, with 11 bases left in between. The CDR3 runs to 16 residues. CDR1 is SGDLS, CDR2 YYNGEE, per germline.

This clone turned up a few times. The chain combines TRBV28 with TRBJ2-1; 9 nucleotides align to TRBD2. CDR1 and CDR2 (germline): MDHEN, SYDVKM. The CDR3 is 16 residues long. The trim removed 5 bases at V and 5 bases at J, leaving 10 bases unmatched. CDR3 DNA: TGTGCCAGCAGTCTAACCTTAGCGGGGGCCCACAATGAGCAGTTCTTC. It codes for CASSLTLAGAHNEQFF.